This T cell receptor (beta chain) is from a study of T cell responses to AZD1222 COVID-19 vaccine. Method: immunoSEQ multiplex PCR; TCRdb's copy keeps in-frame clones and lacks some. The data hold around 120,000 clones, with roughly 90% observed a single time. Study-wide points: Variant regions that are unmutated are reportedly the target of nearly half of spike-specific TCRs.

Investigators merged groups given second doses at roughly 4 or roughly 12 weeks. The germline CDR1 and CDR2 sequences are SGHDT and YYEEEE. The CDR3 is made up of 17 amino acids. V lost 0 bases, J lost 2 bases, and 6 bases stayed unmatched. Comment on this clone: Its antigen remains unidentified.

The receptor comes from an adult who received the AZD1222 COVID-19 vaccine. The chain has TRBV5-6 and TRBJ2-3, with 10 bases that match TRBD1. Sample: peripheral blood, taken 28 days after the second AZD1222 dose. The CDR3: CASSLGTGGTNTDTQYF. The DNA for the CDR3 is TGTGCCAGCAGCTTGGGGACAGGGGGGACTAACACAGATACGCAGTATTTT.